The following is a TCR beta chain sequence with its context. The repertoire was sequenced with immunoSEQ multiplex PCR; TCRdb's copy has only in-frame clones and lacks some. The sample records about 140,000 clones, about three quarters being singletons. J was trimmed by 1 base and V by 10 bases; bases with no gene match: 4. This CDR3 contains 14 residues. The V gene's germline CDR1 is ENHRY and CDR2 SYGVKD. This sample stems from a study of blood T cell repertoires in COVID-19. Study at large: The origin of the acute and convalescent COVID-19 samples was the United States, Italy and Spain. Sources were T cells, B-cell-depleted T cells, or PBMCs; the material itself was cDNA or gDNA.

This clonotype was obtained from a man between 45 and 60 years old with acute or convalescent COVID-19. The specimen sequenced was peripheral blood. The rearrangement uses TRBV10-3 and TRBJ1-1; 12 bases agree with TRBD1. The CDR3 here is CATMGQGANTEAFF. In DNA form, the CDR3 reads TGTGCCACCATGGGACAGGGGGCGAACACTGAAGCTTTCTTT.